This T cell receptor beta chain was captured by sequencing in a study of brain T cells in children with intractable seizures. Sequencing was limited to surgery cases with top T cell transcript signatures in brain tissue. Profiled with immunoSEQ multiplex PCR; TCRdb holds only in-frame clones, not every one. The repertoire has about 76,000 clones, approximately 94% of them found once; the top ten carry around 1.4%. This clone was counted once. In germline, CDR1 is SGHAT, CDR2 FQNNGV. CDR3 length equals 14 residues. Trimming stripped 7 bases from V and 8 bases from J, with 20 bases between. The chain combines TRBV11-2 with TRBJ1-2; possibly TRBD1 for D (6 bases). Sample: peripheral blood, taken at surgery. The sequence came from a boy younger than two with tuberous sclerosis and intractable seizures. The CDR3 DNA reads as TGTGCCAGCAACTCCATAGGGGGGCGCAGGGGCTACACCTTC. It codes for CASNSIGGRRGYTF.